This T cell receptor (beta chain) originates from a study of blood T cell repertoires in COVID-19. Seattle researchers signed up patients amid active infection and tracked them longitudinally. This CDR3 has 15 amino acids. Germline CDR1 and CDR2: SGHRS and YFSETQ. V shed 0 bases, J shed 4 bases, and the junction held 4 bases outside the gene matches. TCRdb keeps only in-frame clones here, not all; method: immunoSEQ multiplex PCR. The table includes around 160,000 clones, 85% to 95% detected once. This receptor was identified in a woman in her fifties or sixties with COVID-19, enrolled during active disease. Sequencing was done on a sample of peripheral blood. The gene calls are TRBV5-1 and TRBJ2-1, with 7 bases aligning to TRBD1. Here the CDR3 reads CASSLGQGAYNEQFF. DNA for the CDR3: TGCGCCAGCAGCTTGGGACAGGGTGCTTACAATGAGCAGTTCTTC.